The following is a T cell receptor (beta chain) sequence with its context. What it binds is not known. This entry is derived from a study of tumour-infiltrating T cells in Burkitt lymphoma. Looking at the study overall: All epidemiological Burkitt lymphoma subtypes were represented in the cohort. Overall and progression-free survival were predicted by productive clonality. Study results and limitations: Several public clonotypes recurred in numerous Burkitt lymphoma patients.

Sequencing used immunoSEQ multiplex PCR; TCRdb keeps in-frame clones, though not all of them. The table has some 3,500 clones, 13% seen once; the top ten hold roughly 7.7%. The sample comprised tumor tissue. The origin of this receptor is a human donor with Burkitt lymphoma.

The CDR3 bases are TGTGCCATCGGGACAGGCTTGAGGACAGATACGCAGTATTTT. It encodes CAIGTGLRTDTQYF. The chain is built from TRBV10-3 and TRBJ2-3; TRBD1 aligns across 8 bases. This CDR3 contains 14 residues. The ends lost 8 bases at V and 3 bases at J; junction bases unmatched: 7. CDR1 and CDR2 from the germline V gene are ENHRY and SYGVKD.